One sample yielded the 20 T cell receptor beta chains listed below, sequenced in a study of blood T cell repertoires in COVID-19. Generated by immunoSEQ multiplex PCR, the TCRdb table keeps only in-frame clones and is missing some. The top ten clones hold around 25% of a sample with roughly 34,000 clones, 88% of them seen once. Specimen: peripheral blood. Source of these receptors: a woman at least 80 years old with active or convalescent COVID-19.

The genes are TRBV5-1 and TRBJ2-5, with D perhaps TRBD1 (6 bases). V lost 0 bases, J lost 5 bases, and 17 bases lay in between. Germline CDR1 and CDR2: SGHRS and YFSETQ. This CDR3 spans 16 amino acids. CDR3 DNA sequence: TGCGCCAGCAGCTTGGAGAGGACAGCGACCGGGGAGACCCAGTACTTC. Its protein is CASSLERTATGETQYF. Variable domain in full (rest from reference TRBV5-1 and TRBJ2-5): KAGVTQTPRYLIKTRGQQVTLSCSPISGHRSVSWYQQTPGQGLQFLFEYFSETQRNKGNFPGRFSGRQFSNSRSEMNVSTLELGDSALYLCASSLERTATGETQYFGPGTRLLVL.

The V call is TRBV6-5, the J call TRBJ1-3, with 9 bases fitting TRBD1. The CDR3 is made up of 15 amino acids. V shed 8 bases and J 0 bases; nucleotides not matched to a gene: 5. Germline CDR1 reads MNHEY; CDR2 reads SVGAGI. In nucleotides, the CDR3 is TGTGCCAGCCGGACAGGGGCCAACTCTGGAAACACCATATATTTT. Protein sequence: CASRTGANSGNTIYF.

There are a few counts of this clone. V gene TRBV19 combines with J gene TRBJ2-5, with 8 nucleotides matching TRBD2. The CDR3 contains 16 residues. After removal of 9 bases from V and 5 bases from J, the junction contained 17 bases not matched to a gene. Germline V lookup: CDR1 LNHDA, CDR2 SQIVND (reference sequence). CDR3 in DNA: TGTGCCAGCCAGTTTGAGGCCCGGGGGGGCCTTGAGACCCAGTACTTC. The encoded protein is CASQFEARGGLETQYF.

The gene calls are TRBV28 and TRBJ2-5, with 8 bases identical to TRBD1. CDR3 length: 15 residues. From germline, CDR1 is MDHEN and CDR2 SYDVKM. V was clipped by 6 bases and J by 4 bases; unmatched bases: 10. In DNA form, the CDR3 reads TGTGCCAGCAGGCCAGCCCCTGACAGGGGAGAGACCCAGTACTTC. Translated: CASRPAPDRGETQYF.

The chain is built from TRBV9 and TRBJ2-3; D is ambiguous. CDR3 size: 13 residues. CDR1 and CDR2 (germline): SGDLS, YYNGEE. V lost 4 bases and J lost 2, with 8 bases in between. This CDR3 reads CASSPFSTDTQYF. CDR3 sequence (DNA): TGTGCCAGCAGCCCCTTTTCCACAGATACGCAGTATTTT.

The chain employs TRBV19 and TRBJ2-7; D is possibly TRBD1 (5 bases). The V gene's germline CDR1 is LNHDA and CDR2 SQIVND (reference sequence). V was shortened by 1 base and J by 0 bases, with 7 bases between the two germline ends. CDR3 size: 14 residues. CDR3 in amino acids: CASSIGQNSYEQYF. DNA for the CDR3: TGTGCCAGTAGTATAGGACAGAACTCCTACGAGCAGTACTTC. Filled out from reference TRBV19 and TRBJ2-7, the complete variable domain reads DGGITQSPKYLFRKEGQNVTLSCEQNLNHDAMYWYRQDPGQGLRLIYYSQIVNDFQKGDIAEGYSVSREKKESFPLTVTSAQKNPTAFYLCASSIGQNSYEQYFGPGTRLTVT.

This chain uses TRBV5-5 with TRBJ2-7; D remains unclear. Germline V gene lookup returns CDR1 SGHKS and CDR2 YYEKEE (reference sequence). The ends were cut back, 1 base at V and 2 bases at J, with 10 bases in the middle. This CDR3 has 14 amino acids. CDR3 nucleotide sequence: TGTGCCAGCAGCTTGTGGTCCTCGGCCTACGAGCAGTACTTC. Protein product: CASSLWSSAYEQYF. Together with reference TRBV5-5 and TRBJ2-7, the CDR3 gives the full variable domain: DAGVTQSPTHLIKTRGQQVTLRCSPISGHKSVSWYQQVLGQGPQFIFQYYEKEERGRGNFPDRFSARQFPNYSSELNVNALLLGDSALYLCASSLWSSAYEQYFGPGTRLTVT.

The V gene is TRBV7-3, the J gene TRBJ2-1, with D possibly being TRBD2 (5 bases). The CDR3 sequence is 14 residues long. The V gene lost 0 bases and the J gene lost 2 bases, with 5 bases spanning the gap. Germline V gives CDR1 SGHTA, CDR2 FQGTGA. The CDR3 is CASSLTGTYNEQFF. CDR3 coding DNA: TGTGCCAGCAGCTTAACCGGGACCTACAATGAGCAGTTCTTC.

The rearrangement links TRBV20-1 to TRBJ1-6; no reliable D call. V was clipped by 3 bases and J by 6 bases, with 21 bases between them. The CDR3 has 17 residues. CDR1 and CDR2 from the germline V gene are DFQATT and SNEGSKA (reference sequence). CDR3 in amino acids: CSASTGNSNLFNSPLHF. CDR3 nucleotides: TGCAGTGCTAGTACGGGGAACTCAAATCTATTTAATTCACCCCTCCACTTT.

The CDR3 loop reads CASSYRGSSSTDTQYF. In DNA, the CDR3 is TGTGCCAGCAGTTACCGCGGTTCTTCTAGCACAGATACGCAGTATTTT. This chain uses TRBV6-5 with TRBJ2-3; D remains ambiguous. Germline V gives CDR1 MNHEY, CDR2 SVGAGI. V shed 2 bases and J shed 0 bases, with 12 bases lying between them. The CDR3 is 16 amino acids.

The J gene is TRBJ1-1, the V gene TRBV7-8; D not certain. With 4 bases removed from V and 9 bases from J, the gap between germline ends came to 15 bases. CDR1 and CDR2 from the germline V gene are SGHVS and FQNEAQ. This CDR3 region has 13 residues. CDR3 region: CASSSQPRDKAFF. The DNA of the CDR3 is TGTGCCAGCAGCTCCCAACCTCGAGATAAAGCTTTCTTT.

This chain links TRBV5-5 with TRBJ2-7; D remains ambiguous. This CDR3 is 14 amino acids long. Per the germline V gene, CDR1 is SGHKS and CDR2 is YYEKEE (reference sequence). V lost 1 base and J lost 7, with 15 bases in between. CDR3 in DNA: TGTGCCAGCAGCTTGAACCCCGGTGATCGAGAGCAGTACTTC. Translated, it gives CASSLNPGDREQYF.

This rearrangement joins TRBV7-2 to TRBJ2-2; TRBD1 matches at 7 bases. J gave up 5 bases and V 3 bases, and 9 bases lay outside the gene matches. CDR3 size: 16 residues. Germline CDR1 reads SGHTA; CDR2 reads FQGNSA. CDR3 amino acids: CASSLRQGFVTGELFF. The CDR3 coding sequence is TGTGCCAGCAGCTTGCGACAGGGATTCGTTACCGGGGAGCTGTTTTTT.

This clone has a single count. This chain uses TRBV19 with TRBJ2-1; 8 bases align to TRBD2. Unmatched junction bases numbered 7, after V lost 3 bases and J lost 6 bases. Germline V gene sequence: CDR1 LNHDA, CDR2 SQIVND (reference sequence). There are 15 residues in the CDR3. CDR3 DNA sequence: TGTGCCAGTAGTATTCCCACCGGGGGGGCCAATGAGCAGTTCTTC. It specifies CASSIPTGGANEQFF.

CDR3 region: CASSYGRGGHDEQYF. CDR3 nucleotides: TGTGCCAGCAGTTACGGGCGGGGGGGTCACGACGAGCAGTACTTC. The V gene is TRBV6-5, the J gene TRBJ2-7; 9 positions match TRBD2. Germline CDR1 reads MNHEY; CDR2 reads SVGAGI. V lost 2 bases and J lost 5; bases outside the gene matches: 7. The CDR3 runs to 15 residues.

The chain links TRBV5-1 to TRBJ1-1, with 8 bases identical to TRBD1. The trim removed 0 bases at V and 4 bases at J, leaving 11 bases unmatched. The CDR3 runs to 17 residues. Germline V gene sequence: CDR1 SGHRS, CDR2 YFSETQ. The CDR3, as DNA: TGCGCCAGCAGCTTGGCCTTCAGGGGGCTTGTGAGCACTGAAGCTTTCTTT. Translation: CASSLAFRGLVSTEAFF. The full variable domain, its missing parts supplied by reference TRBV5-1 and TRBJ1-1, is KAGVTQTPRYLIKTRGQQVTLSCSPISGHRSVSWYQQTPGQGLQFLFEYFSETQRNKGNFPGRFSGRQFSNSRSEMNVSTLELGDSALYLCASSLAFRGLVSTEAFFGQGTRLTVV.

The chain is built from TRBV28 and TRBJ2-7, with 8 bases that match TRBD1. Trimming took 5 bases from V and 3 from J; bases not matched to a gene: 9. The CDR3 runs 15 residues. CDR1 is MDHEN, CDR2 SYDVKM, per germline. The CDR3, as DNA: TGTGCCAGCAGTAACGAGTCGGGACAGGACTACGAGCAGTACTTC. Translation: CASSNESGQDYEQYF.

CDR3: CASDGQGGYNEQFF. CDR3 nucleotides: TGTGCCAGCGACGGACAGGGAGGGTACAATGAGCAGTTCTTC. The chain links TRBV25-1 to TRBJ2-1, with a tentative D call TRBD1 (8 bases). CDR3 size: 14 residues. Per germline, CDR1 MGHDK and CDR2 SYGVNS. V shed 8 bases and J shed 4 bases, with 15 bases lying between them.

V gene TRBV6-2 or TRBV6-3 combines with J gene TRBJ1-1; TRBD1 matches 8 bases. The CDR3 runs 15 residues. With 6 bases clipped from V and 0 bases from J, the junction kept 6 bases outside the gene matches. The germline V gene has CDR1 MNHEY and CDR2 SVGEGT. The CDR3 protein is CASSSPTGVNTEAFF. The CDR3 nucleotides are TGTGCCAGCAGCTCGCCGACAGGGGTGAACACTGAAGCTTTCTTT.

V usage is TRBV5-1 and J usage is TRBJ1-2; the D gene is possibly TRBD1 (5 bases). The CDR3 spans 16 residues. Germline V gene data show CDR1 as SGHRS and CDR2 as YFSETQ. The germline V and J ends were trimmed by 0 bases and 8 bases, with 20 bases remaining between them. CDR3 residues: CASSLAELQPRGGYTF. For the CDR3, the DNA is TGCGCCAGCAGCTTGGCCGAGTTGCAGCCTCGGGGGGGCTACACCTTC.